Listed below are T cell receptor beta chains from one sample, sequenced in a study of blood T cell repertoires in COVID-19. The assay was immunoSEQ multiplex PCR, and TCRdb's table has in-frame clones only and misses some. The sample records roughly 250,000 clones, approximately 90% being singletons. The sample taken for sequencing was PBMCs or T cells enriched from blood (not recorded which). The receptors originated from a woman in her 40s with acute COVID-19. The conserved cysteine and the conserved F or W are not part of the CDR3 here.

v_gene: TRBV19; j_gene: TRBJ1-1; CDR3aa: ASSIDPSDRGNTEAF
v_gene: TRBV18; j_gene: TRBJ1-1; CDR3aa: ASSPFEQGETEAF
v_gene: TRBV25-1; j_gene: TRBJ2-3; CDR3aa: ASSDWSSGSTDTQY
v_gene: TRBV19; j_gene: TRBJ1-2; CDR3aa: ASTEDRVYGYT
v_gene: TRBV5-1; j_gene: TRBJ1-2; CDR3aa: ASSLAGIDYGYT
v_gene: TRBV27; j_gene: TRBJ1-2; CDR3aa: ASSGVGNRGLGYT
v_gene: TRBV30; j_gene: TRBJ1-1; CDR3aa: AWSVGRGTEAF
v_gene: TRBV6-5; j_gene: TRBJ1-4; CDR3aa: ASSPLTGNEKLF
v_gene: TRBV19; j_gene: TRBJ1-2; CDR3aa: ASSIANERRSYT
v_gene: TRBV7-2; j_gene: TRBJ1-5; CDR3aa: ASSLRTGDNQPQH
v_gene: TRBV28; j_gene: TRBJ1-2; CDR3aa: ASSSQSPGQIITYGYT
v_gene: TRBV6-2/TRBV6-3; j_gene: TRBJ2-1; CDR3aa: ASSRGLAGPFDEQF
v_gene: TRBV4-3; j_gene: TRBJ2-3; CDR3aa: ASSHALAGGHTDTQY
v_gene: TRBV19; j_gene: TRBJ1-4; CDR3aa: ASSFLNEKLF
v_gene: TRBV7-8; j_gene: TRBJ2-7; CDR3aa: ASSLRAGTHYEQY
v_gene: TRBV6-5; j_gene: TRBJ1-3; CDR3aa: ASSYTQGSYTIY
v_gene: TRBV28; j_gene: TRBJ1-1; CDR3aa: ASQLRSTEAF
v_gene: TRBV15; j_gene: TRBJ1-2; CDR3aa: ATSRDPGRVGYGYT
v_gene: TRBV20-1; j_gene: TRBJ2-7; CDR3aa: SASLLYEQY
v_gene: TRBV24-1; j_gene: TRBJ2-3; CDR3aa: ATSDPLLADLTDTQY
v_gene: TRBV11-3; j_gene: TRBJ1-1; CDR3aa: ASEGREGLNTEAF
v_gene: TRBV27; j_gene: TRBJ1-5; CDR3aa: ASSVIQGYQPQH
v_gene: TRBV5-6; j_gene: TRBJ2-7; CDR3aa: ASSWDDGGLYEQY
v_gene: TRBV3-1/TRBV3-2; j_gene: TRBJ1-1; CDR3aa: ASSQEGGNTEAF
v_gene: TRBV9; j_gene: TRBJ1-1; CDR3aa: ASSVAPGMNTEAF
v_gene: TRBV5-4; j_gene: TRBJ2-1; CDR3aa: ASSWGLAGVSEQF
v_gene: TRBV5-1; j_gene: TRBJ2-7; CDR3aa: ASSSPTSGVYEQY
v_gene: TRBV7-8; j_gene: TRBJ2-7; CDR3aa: ASSLGPTSGNTYEQY
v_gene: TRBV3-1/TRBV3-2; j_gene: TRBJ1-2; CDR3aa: ASSQADRAGYT
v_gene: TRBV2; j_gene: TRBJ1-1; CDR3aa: ASRNDRVNTEAF
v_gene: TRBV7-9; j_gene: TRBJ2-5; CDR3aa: ASSKGLAGEETQY
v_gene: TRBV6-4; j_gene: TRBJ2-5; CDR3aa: ASSLSGSERETQY
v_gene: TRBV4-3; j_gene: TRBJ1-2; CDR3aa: ASSQYLKGFYGYT
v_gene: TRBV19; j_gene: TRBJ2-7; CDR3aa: ASSTLAGEGEQY
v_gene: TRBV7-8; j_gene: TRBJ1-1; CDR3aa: ASSLASGYTEAF
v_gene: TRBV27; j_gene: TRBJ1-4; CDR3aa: ASSWGDRKNEKLF
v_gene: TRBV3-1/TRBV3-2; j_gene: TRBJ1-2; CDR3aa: ASSPMGQIGYGYT
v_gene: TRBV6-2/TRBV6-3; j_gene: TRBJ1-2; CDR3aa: ASSYSGTAFAGYT
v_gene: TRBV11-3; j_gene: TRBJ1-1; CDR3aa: ASSFGQGALGNTEAF
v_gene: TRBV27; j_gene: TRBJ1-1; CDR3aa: ASSRSGTAMNTEAF
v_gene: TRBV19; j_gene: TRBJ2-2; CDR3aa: ASSSGQGGTGELF
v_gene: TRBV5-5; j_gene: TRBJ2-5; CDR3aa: ASSSRLAGAGETQY
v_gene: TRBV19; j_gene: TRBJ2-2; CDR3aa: ASSANRNTGELF